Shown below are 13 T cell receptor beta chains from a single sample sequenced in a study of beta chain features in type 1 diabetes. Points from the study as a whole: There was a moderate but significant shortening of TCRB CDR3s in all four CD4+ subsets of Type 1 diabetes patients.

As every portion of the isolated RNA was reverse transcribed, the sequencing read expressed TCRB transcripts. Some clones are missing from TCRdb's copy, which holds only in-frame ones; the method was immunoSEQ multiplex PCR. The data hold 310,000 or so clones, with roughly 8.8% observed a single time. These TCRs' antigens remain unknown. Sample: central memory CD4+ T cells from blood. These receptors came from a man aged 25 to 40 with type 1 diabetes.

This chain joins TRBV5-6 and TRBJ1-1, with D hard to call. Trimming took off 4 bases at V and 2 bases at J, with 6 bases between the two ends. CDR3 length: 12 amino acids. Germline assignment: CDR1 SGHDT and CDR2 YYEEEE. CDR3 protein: CASSRINTEAFF. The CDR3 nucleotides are TGTGCCAGCAGCAGAATTAACACTGAAGCTTTCTTT.

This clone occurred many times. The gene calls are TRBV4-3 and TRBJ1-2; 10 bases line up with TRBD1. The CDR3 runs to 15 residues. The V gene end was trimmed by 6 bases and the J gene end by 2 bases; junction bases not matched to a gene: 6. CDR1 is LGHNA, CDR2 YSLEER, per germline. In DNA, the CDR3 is TGCGCCAGCAGGCCCGGGACAGGGGTGAACTATGGCTACACCTTC. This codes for CASRPGTGVNYGYTF.

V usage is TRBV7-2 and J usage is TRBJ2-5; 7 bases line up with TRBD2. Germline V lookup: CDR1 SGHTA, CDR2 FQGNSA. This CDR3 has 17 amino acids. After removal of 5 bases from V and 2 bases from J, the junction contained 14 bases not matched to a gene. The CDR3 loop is CASSPGVGAGMQETQYF. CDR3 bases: TGTGCCAGCAGCCCCGGGGTCGGAGCGGGGATGCAAGAGACCCAGTACTTC.

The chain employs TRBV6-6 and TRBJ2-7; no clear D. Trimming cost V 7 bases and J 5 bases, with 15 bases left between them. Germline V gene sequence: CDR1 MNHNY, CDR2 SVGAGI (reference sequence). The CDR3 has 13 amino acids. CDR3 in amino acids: CASTDSERNEQYF. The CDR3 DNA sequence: TGTGCCAGCACCGACTCGGAGAGGAACGAGCAGTACTTC.

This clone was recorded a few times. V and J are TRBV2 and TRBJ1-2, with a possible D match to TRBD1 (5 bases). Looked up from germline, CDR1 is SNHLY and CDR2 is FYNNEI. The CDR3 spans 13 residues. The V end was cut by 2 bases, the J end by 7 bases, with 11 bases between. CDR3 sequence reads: CASSERGEGGYTF. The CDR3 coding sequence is TGTGCCAGCAGTGAAAGAGGGGAGGGTGGCTACACCTTC.

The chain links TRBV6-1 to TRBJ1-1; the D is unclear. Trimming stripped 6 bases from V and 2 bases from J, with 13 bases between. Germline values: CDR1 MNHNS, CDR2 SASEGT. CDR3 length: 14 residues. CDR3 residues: CASSPTWGNTEAFF. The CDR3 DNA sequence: TGTGCCAGCAGCCCAACTTGGGGTAACACTGAAGCTTTCTTT.

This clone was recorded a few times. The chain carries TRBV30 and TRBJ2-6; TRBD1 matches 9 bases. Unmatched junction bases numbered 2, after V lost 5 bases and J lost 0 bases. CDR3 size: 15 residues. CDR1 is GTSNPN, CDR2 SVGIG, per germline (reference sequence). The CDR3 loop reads CAWDRGTSGANVLTF. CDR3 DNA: TGTGCCTGGGACAGGGGGACCTCTGGGGCCAACGTCCTGACTTTC.

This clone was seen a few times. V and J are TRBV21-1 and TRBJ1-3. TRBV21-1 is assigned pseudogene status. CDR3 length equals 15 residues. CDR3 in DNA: TGTGCCAGCAGCAAAGGGGAGCGGCCAGGAAACACCATATATTTT. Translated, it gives CASSKGERPGNTIYF.

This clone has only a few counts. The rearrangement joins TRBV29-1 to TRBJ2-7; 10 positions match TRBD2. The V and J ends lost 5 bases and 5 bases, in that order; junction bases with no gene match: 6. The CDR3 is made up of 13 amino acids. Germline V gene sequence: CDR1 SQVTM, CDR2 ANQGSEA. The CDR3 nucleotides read TGCAGCGTTCGTCGGCTAGCGGGGGACGAGCAGTACTTC. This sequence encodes CSVRRLAGDEQYF.

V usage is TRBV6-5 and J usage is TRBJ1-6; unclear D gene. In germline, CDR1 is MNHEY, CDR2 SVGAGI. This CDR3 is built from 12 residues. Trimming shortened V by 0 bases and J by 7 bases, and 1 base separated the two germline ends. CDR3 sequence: CASSYSNSPLHF. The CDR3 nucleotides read TGTGCCAGCAGTTACTCCAATTCACCCCTCCACTTT.

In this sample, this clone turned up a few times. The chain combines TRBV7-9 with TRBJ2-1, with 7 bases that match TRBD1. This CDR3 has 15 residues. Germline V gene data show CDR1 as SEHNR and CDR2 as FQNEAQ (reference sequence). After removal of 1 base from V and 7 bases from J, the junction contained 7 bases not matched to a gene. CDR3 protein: CASSLEDRLVNEQFF. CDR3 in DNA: TGTGCCAGCAGCTTAGAGGACAGGCTGGTTAATGAGCAGTTCTTC.

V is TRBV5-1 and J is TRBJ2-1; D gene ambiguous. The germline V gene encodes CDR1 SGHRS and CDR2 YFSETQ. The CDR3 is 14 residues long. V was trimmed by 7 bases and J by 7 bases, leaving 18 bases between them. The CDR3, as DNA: TGCGCCAGCGGCCCAGACGTCGGTCGGAATGAGCAGTTCTTC. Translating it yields CASGPDVGRNEQFF.

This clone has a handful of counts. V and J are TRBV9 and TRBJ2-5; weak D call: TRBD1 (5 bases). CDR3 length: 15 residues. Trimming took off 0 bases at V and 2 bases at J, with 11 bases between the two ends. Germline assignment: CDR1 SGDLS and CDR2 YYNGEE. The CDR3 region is CASSVGAGPQETQYF. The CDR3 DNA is TGTGCCAGCAGCGTAGGGGCAGGGCCTCAAGAGACCCAGTACTTC.